Following are 25 T cell receptor beta chains from one sample sequenced in a study of CD8 T cells in Susac syndrome. cDNA came from about 0.5 to 1 ug RNA primed by random hexamers. TCRdb redid the calling of the immunoSEQ multiplex PCR reads with MiXCR, one entry per CDR3 protein. Of about 250,000 distinct CDR3 sequences in the sample, over 85% were seen once. The sample taken for sequencing was CD4+ T cells from PBMCs. The receptors originated from a human donor with multiple sclerosis.

The gene calls are TRBV19 and TRBJ1-3, with 8 nucleotides matching TRBD1. V shed 4 bases and J 3 bases; nucleotides not matched to a gene: 2. The CDR3 covers 14 residues. Germline-derived CDR1 and CDR2 are LNHDA and SQIVND (reference sequence). The chain's CDR3 is CASSKQGDGNTIYF. The CDR3 DNA is TGTGCCAGTAGTAAACAGGGGGATGGAAACACCATATATTTT.

The chain joins TRBV5-4 to TRBJ1-2, with 12 bases that match TRBD1. V gave up 4 bases and J gave up 3 bases; unmatched junction bases: 4. The length of the CDR3 is 15 residues. CDR1 is SGHNT and CDR2 is YYREEE in the germline V gene (reference sequence). The DNA of the CDR3 is TGTGCCAGCAGCCACCGGGACAGGGGGCACTATGGCTACACCTTC. It codes for CASSHRDRGHYGYTF.

The chain is built from TRBV15 and TRBJ2-7; no definite D call. V dropped 0 bases and J dropped 0 bases, with 15 bases sitting between them. Germline lookup yields CDR1 LNHNV and CDR2 YYDKDF (reference sequence). The CDR3 covers 17 residues. CDR3 in DNA: TGTGCCACCAGCAGAGACCAAACAAGACGCATCTCCTACGAGCAGTACTTC. It specifies CATSRDQTRRISYEQYF.

This clonotype has only one observation. V usage is TRBV6-1 and J usage is TRBJ2-6; 9 positions match TRBD1. The CDR3 loop spans 17 amino acids. J was trimmed by 1 base and V by 4 bases; bases with no gene match: 5. Per the germline V gene, CDR1 is MNHNS and CDR2 is SASEGT. The CDR3 here is CASSATGGWSGANVLTF. For the CDR3, the DNA is TGTGCCAGCAGTGCGACAGGGGGGTGGTCTGGGGCCAACGTCCTGACTTTC.

In this sample, this clonotype turned up a few times. This chain joins TRBV12-3 or TRBV12-4 and TRBJ2-2; the D is unclear. This CDR3 has 13 residues. The V gene lost 4 bases and the J gene lost 2 bases, with 5 bases spanning the gap. CDR3 region: CASSWGNTGELFF. In DNA form, the CDR3 reads TGTGCCAGCAGTTGGGGAAACACCGGGGAGCTGTTTTTT.

This chain uses TRBV20-1 with TRBJ1-1; D is unclear. The length of the CDR3 is 12 residues. Germline V CDR1 and CDR2: DFQATT, SNEGSKA (reference sequence). The V end lost 6 bases, the J end lost 1 base, and 9 bases lay between the germline ends. The CDR3 nucleotides read TGCAGTGCCTTGAGACGGAACACTGAAGCTTTCTTT. Its translation: CSALRRNTEAFF.

This chain links TRBV20-1 with TRBJ2-2, with TRBD2 identical over 8 bases. The CDR3 runs to 15 residues. After removal of 5 bases from V and 5 bases from J, the junction contained 10 bases not matched to a gene. From germline, CDR1 is DFQATT and CDR2 SNEGSKA (reference sequence). The CDR3 region has the DNA TGCAGTGCTGCCGACGGGAGGGAGGTAACCGGGGAGCTGTTTTTT. Residues: CSAADGREVTGELFF.

The chain carries TRBV7-2 and TRBJ2-7, with 7 nucleotides matching TRBD2. Trimming took 1 base from V and 2 from J; bases not matched to a gene: 11. There are 17 residues in the CDR3. CDR1 SGHTA and CDR2 FQGNSA come from the germline V gene. The CDR3 bases are TGTGCCAGCAGCTTAGGCTTAGGGACTACCGTCACCTACGAGCAGTACGTC. It specifies CASSLGLGTTVTYEQYV.

The chain is built from TRBV14 and TRBJ2-1, with D possibly TRBD2 on 5 matching bases. This CDR3 has 12 amino acids. Per germline, CDR1 SGHDN and CDR2 FVKESK. Between the trimmed V and J ends, which lost 3 bases and 7 bases, there was a span of 7 bases. The CDR3 region is CASSHGGNEQFF. CDR3 nucleotide sequence: TGTGCCAGCAGCCACGGCGGGAATGAGCAGTTCTTC. The full variable domain, in which reference TRBV14 and TRBJ2-1 provide the parts outside the CDR3, is EAGVTQFPSHSVIEKGQTVTLRCDPISGHDNLYWYRRVMGKEIKFLLHFVKESKQDESGMPNNRFLAERTGGTYSTLKVQPAELEDSGVYFCASSHGGNEQFFGPGTRLTVL.

This chain links TRBV11-2 with TRBJ2-7; the D gene is possibly TRBD2 (5 bases). With 7 bases removed from V and 0 bases from J, the gap between germline ends came to 22 bases. Germline V gene sequence: CDR1 SGHAT, CDR2 FQNNGV. This CDR3 is 17 amino acids long. This chain's CDR3 is CASTDTGWGQVSYEQYF. CDR3 nucleotide sequence: TGTGCCAGCACCGACACGGGGTGGGGTCAGGTCTCCTACGAGCAGTACTTC.

The rearrangement joins TRBV20-1 to TRBJ2-1; 7 nucleotides align to TRBD2. From germline, CDR1 is DFQATT and CDR2 SNEGSKA (reference sequence). Trimming took 3 bases from V and 4 from J; bases not matched to a gene: 3. The length of the CDR3 is 13 residues. The CDR3 DNA is TGCAGTGCTAGGCCCGGGGGGTACAATGAGCAGTTCTTC. It codes for CSARPGGYNEQFF.

This clonotype was picked up one time. This rearrangement joins TRBV5-1 to TRBJ1-1; 9 bases are a match to TRBD1. The CDR3 spans 15 residues. The J segment lost 3 bases and the V segment lost 0 bases, leaving 3 bases of the junction unmatched. The germline gives CDR1 SGHRS, CDR2 YFSETQ. The CDR3 DNA sequence: TGCGCCAGCAGCTTGGGGGACAGGGAGTACACTGAAGCTTTCTTT. The encoded protein is CASSLGDREYTEAFF.

V and J are TRBV5-1 and TRBJ2-2, with 10 bases matching TRBD2. This CDR3 is built from 20 residues. The J segment lost 8 bases and the V segment lost 0 bases, leaving 19 bases of the junction unmatched. CDR1 and CDR2 from the germline V gene are SGHRS and YFSETQ. This chain's CDR3 is CASSLALRLAGVRAAGELFF. The CDR3 bases are TGCGCCAGCAGCTTGGCTCTTCGGCTAGCGGGAGTACGCGCGGCAGGGGAGCTGTTTTTT.

The chain uses TRBV20-1 and TRBJ1-1, with D tentatively TRBD1 (6 bases). Germline V gene data show CDR1 as DFQATT and CDR2 as SNEGSKA (reference sequence). V lost 6 bases and J 5 bases, leaving 13 bases between the germline ends. The CDR3 spans 12 residues. The CDR3 protein is CSAIGGGTEAFF. CDR3 nucleotide sequence: TGCAGTGCAATAGGGGGAGGGACTGAAGCTTTCTTT.

The chain combines TRBV6-1 with TRBJ2-7; TRBD2 matches at 7 bases. V was clipped by 8 bases and J by 0 bases; unmatched bases: 7. Germline-derived CDR1 and CDR2 are MNHNS and SASEGT. This CDR3 contains 14 residues. This CDR3 reads CASRVSGVSYEQYV. The CDR3 DNA sequence: TGTGCCAGCCGGGTGAGCGGGGTCTCCTACGAGCAGTACGTC.

This clonotype appeared a few times. The chain links TRBV24-1 to TRBJ2-1; D is tentatively TRBD1 or TRBD2 (5 bases each). The CDR3 consists of 17 residues. The germline CDR1 and CDR2 sequences are KGHDR and SFDVKD. Deletions cut 1 base from V and 2 bases from J, with 14 bases between. CDR3 sequence: CATSDFSGRGTYNEQFF. The CDR3 DNA is TGTGCCACCAGTGATTTTTCGGGACGGGGAACCTACAATGAGCAGTTCTTC.

This clonotype was recorded only once. The chain links TRBV30 to TRBJ1-2; D not resolved. V lost 1 base to trimming and J lost 11 bases, with 14 bases between them. The CDR3 has 12 amino acids. CDR1 and CDR2 from the germline V gene are GTSNPN and SVGIG (reference sequence). The CDR3 loop reads CAWSASLGGYTF. CDR3 coding DNA: TGTGCCTGGAGTGCGTCGTTGGGTGGATACACCTTC.

This chain joins TRBV25-1 and TRBJ1-1; TRBD1 matches at 7 bases. The length of the CDR3 is 14 residues. Looked up from germline, CDR1 is MGHDK and CDR2 is SYGVNS. The J segment lost 5 bases and the V segment lost 4 bases, leaving 7 bases of the junction unmatched. The CDR3 reads CASSVGQVRTEAFF. The CDR3 DNA reads TGTGCCAGCAGTGTCGGACAGGTGAGAACTGAAGCTTTCTTT. Drawing the rest from reference TRBV25-1 and TRBJ1-1, the complete variable domain is EADIYQTPRYLVIGTGKKITLECSQTMGHDKMYWYQQDPGMELHLIHYSYGVNSTEKGDLSSESTVSRIRTEHFPLTLESARPSHTSQYLCASSVGQVRTEAFFGQGTRLTVV.

This clonotype was counted a single time. The chain recombines TRBV15 with TRBJ2-1; weak D call: TRBD2 (6 bases). The CDR3 length is 15 residues. CDR1 and CDR2 (germline): LNHNV, YYDKDF (reference sequence). V lost 0 bases to trimming and J lost 6 bases, with 12 bases between them. CDR3 residues: CATSRDQLAINEQFF. The DNA for the CDR3 is TGTGCCACCAGCAGAGATCAACTAGCTATCAATGAGCAGTTCTTC.

This chain connects TRBV30 to TRBJ2-1; 8 bases are a match to TRBD2. Germline V lookup: CDR1 GTSNPN, CDR2 SVGIG (reference sequence). V lost 3 bases and J lost 6; bases outside the gene matches: 4. The CDR3 has 13 residues. CDR3 amino acids: CAWRGTRGNEQFF. The CDR3, as DNA: TGTGCCTGGAGGGGGACTAGGGGCAATGAGCAGTTCTTC. The full variable domain, in which reference TRBV30 and TRBJ2-1 provide the parts outside the CDR3, is SQTIHQWPATLVQPVGSPLSLECTVEGTSNPNLYWYRQAAGRGLQLLFYSVGIGQISSEVPQNLSASRPQDRQFILSSKKLLLSDSGFYLCAWRGTRGNEQFFGPGTRLTVL.

The chain is built from TRBV5-4 and TRBJ2-5; a possible D gene is TRBD2 (6 bases). Germline lookup yields CDR1 SGHNT and CDR2 YYREEE (reference sequence). The germline V and J ends were trimmed by 4 bases and 2 bases, with 21 bases remaining between them. The CDR3 sequence is 17 residues long. As DNA, the CDR3 is TGTGCCAGCAGCCCCCGGAGCGGGCCCGGCAGACAAGAGACCCAGTACTTC. This codes for CASSPRSGPGRQETQYF. The full variable domain, completed using reference TRBV5-4 and TRBJ2-5, is ETGVTQSPTHLIKTRGQQVTLRCSSQSGHNTVSWYQQALGQGPQFIFQYYREEENGRGNFPPRFSGLQFPNYSSELNVNALELDDSALYLCASSPRSGPGRQETQYFGPGTRLLVL.

CDR3 residues: CASSSQLAEAFF. The DNA of the CDR3 is TGTGCCAGCAGCTCTCAGTTGGCTGAAGCTTTCTTT. The J gene is TRBJ1-1, the V gene TRBV11-3; D is unclear. Germline V CDR1 and CDR2: SGHNT, YENEEA. Between the trimmed V and J ends, which lost 4 bases and 6 bases, there was a span of 9 bases. CDR3 length: 12 residues.

The J gene is TRBJ2-1, the V gene TRBV29-1; 7 bases are a match to TRBD1. This CDR3 spans 15 amino acids. Germline V gene data show CDR1 as SQVTM and CDR2 as ANQGSEA. V lost 2 bases to trimming and J lost 5 bases; unmatched junction nucleotides: 9. CDR3 in DNA: TGCAGCGTTGAACCGCCGACAGGGTCGGACAATGAGCAGTTCTTC. This translates into CSVEPPTGSDNEQFF.

V gene TRBV14 combines with J gene TRBJ2-3; D is undetermined. The ends were cut back, 1 base at V and 0 bases at J, with 8 bases in the middle. The CDR3 length is 15 residues. The germline V gene encodes CDR1 SGHDN and CDR2 FVKESK. CDR3 residues: CASSQGVPSTDTQYF. CDR3 sequence (DNA): TGTGCCAGCAGCCAAGGGGTTCCTAGCACAGATACGCAGTATTTT.

This clonotype was observed a single time. The CDR3 spells CASSQGDGGETQYF. CDR3 DNA: TGTGCCAGCAGCCAAGGGGACGGGGGAGAGACCCAGTACTTC. The chain has TRBV3-1 and TRBJ2-5; possible D gene TRBD2, 6 bases. V lost 1 base and J 4 bases, leaving 10 bases between the germline ends. This CDR3 is built from 14 residues. Germline V CDR1 and CDR2: LGHDT, YNNKEL (reference sequence).